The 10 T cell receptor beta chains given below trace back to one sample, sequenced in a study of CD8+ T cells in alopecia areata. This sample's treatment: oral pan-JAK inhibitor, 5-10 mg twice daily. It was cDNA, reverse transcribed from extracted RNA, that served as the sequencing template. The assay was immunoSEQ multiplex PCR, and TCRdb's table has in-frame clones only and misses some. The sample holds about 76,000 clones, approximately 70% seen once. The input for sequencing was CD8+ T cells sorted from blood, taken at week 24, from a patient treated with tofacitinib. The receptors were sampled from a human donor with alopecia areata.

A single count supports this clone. The CDR3 here is CASSIRDRFYEQYF. CDR3 DNA: TGTGCCAGCAGTATCCGGGACAGATTCTACGAGCAGTACTTC. The rearrangement links TRBV28 to TRBJ2-7; TRBD1 aligns across 7 bases. The CDR3 runs 14 residues. The ends lost 5 bases at V and 3 bases at J; junction bases unmatched: 7. In germline, CDR1 is MDHEN, CDR2 SYDVKM.

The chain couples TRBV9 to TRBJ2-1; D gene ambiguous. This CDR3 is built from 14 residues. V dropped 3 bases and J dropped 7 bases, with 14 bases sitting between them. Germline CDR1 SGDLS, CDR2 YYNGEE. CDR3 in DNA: TGTGCCAGCAGCGGGACGGCATTCTTTAATGAGCAGTTCTTC. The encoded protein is CASSGTAFFNEQFF.

As DNA, the CDR3 is TGTGCCAGCAGCTGGGGGCTGGATACGCAGTATTTT. Protein: CASSWGLDTQYF. The genes are TRBV5-4 and TRBJ2-3, with D perhaps matching TRBD1 (6 bases). Germline V gives CDR1 SGHNT, CDR2 YYREEE (reference sequence). Trimming pared 3 bases from V and 6 bases from J, leaving 8 bases between. The CDR3 runs 12 residues.

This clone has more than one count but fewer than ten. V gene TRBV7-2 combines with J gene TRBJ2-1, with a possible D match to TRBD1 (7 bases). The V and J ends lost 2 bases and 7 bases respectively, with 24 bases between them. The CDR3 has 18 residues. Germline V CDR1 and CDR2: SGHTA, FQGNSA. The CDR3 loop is CASSLNSYAGRGVNEQFF. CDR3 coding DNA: TGTGCCAGCAGCTTAAATTCATACGCGGGCAGGGGGGTTAATGAGCAGTTCTTC. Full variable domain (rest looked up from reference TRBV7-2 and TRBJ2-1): GAGVSQSPSNKVTEKGKDVELRCDPISGHTALYWYRQSLGQGLEFLIYFQGNSAPDKSGLPSDRFSAERTGGSVSTLTIQRTQQEDSAVYLCASSLNSYAGRGVNEQFFGPGTRLTVL.

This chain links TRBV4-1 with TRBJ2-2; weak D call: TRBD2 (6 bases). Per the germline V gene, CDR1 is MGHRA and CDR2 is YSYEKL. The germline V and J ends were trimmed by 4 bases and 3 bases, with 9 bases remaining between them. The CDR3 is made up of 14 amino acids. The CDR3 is CASSLRDYTGELFF. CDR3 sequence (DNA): TGCGCCAGCAGCCTCCGGGACTACACCGGGGAGCTGTTTTTT.

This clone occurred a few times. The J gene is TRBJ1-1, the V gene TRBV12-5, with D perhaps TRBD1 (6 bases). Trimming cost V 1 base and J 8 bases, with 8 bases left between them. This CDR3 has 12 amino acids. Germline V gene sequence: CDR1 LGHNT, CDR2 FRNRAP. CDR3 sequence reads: CASGLDGTEAFF. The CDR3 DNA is TGTGCTAGTGGTTTGGACGGGACAGAAGCTTTCTTT.

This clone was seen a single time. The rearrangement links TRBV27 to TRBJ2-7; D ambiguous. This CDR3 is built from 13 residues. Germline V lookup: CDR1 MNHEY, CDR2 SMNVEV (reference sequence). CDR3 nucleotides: TGTGCGACCCAACACGGCCCGTCCTACGAGCAGTACTTC. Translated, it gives CATQHGPSYEQYF.

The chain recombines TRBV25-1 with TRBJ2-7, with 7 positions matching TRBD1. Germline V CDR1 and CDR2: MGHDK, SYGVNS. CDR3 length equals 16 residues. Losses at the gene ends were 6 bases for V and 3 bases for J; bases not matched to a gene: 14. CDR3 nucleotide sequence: TGTGCCAGCAGCCCAGGACAGGCCAAGGCGGTCTACGAGCAGTACTTC. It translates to CASSPGQAKAVYEQYF.

CDR3 in DNA: TGTGCCAGCAGCGCCGGGACAGGGGGATATACTGAAGCTTTCTTT. This codes for CASSAGTGGYTEAFF. The rearrangement uses TRBV9 and TRBJ1-1; 11 bases agree with TRBD1. CDR3 length: 15 residues. The V gene's germline CDR1 is SGDLS and CDR2 YYNGEE. Trimming at V came to 3 bases and at J to 5 bases, leaving 6 bases not matched to a gene.

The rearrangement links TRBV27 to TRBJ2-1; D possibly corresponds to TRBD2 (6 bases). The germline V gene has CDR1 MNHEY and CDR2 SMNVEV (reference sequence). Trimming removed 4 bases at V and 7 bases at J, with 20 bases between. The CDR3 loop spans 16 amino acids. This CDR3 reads CASSYSSGLPVNEQFF. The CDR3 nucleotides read TGTGCCAGCAGTTATTCCTCGGGACTCCCGGTAAATGAGCAGTTCTTC.